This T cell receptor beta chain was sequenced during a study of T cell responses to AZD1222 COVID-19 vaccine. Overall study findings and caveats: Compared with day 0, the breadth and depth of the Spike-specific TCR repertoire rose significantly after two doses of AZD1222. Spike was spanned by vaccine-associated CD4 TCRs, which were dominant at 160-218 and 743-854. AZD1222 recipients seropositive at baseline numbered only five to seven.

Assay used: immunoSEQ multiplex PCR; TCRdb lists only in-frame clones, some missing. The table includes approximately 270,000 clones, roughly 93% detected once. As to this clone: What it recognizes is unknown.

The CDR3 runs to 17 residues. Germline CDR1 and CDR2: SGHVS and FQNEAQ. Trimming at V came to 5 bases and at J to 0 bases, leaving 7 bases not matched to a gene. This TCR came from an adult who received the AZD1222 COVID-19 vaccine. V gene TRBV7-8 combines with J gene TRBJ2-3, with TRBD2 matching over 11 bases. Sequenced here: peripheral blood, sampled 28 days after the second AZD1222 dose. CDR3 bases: TGTGCCAGCAGCGTAAGACTAGCGGGATCTAGCACAGATACGCAGTATTTT. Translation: CASSVRLAGSSTDTQYF. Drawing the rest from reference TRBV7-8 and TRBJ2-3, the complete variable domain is GAGVSQSPRYKVAKRGQDVALRCDPISGHVSLFWYQQALGQGPEFLTYFQNEAQLDKSGLPSDRFFAERPEGSVSTLKIQRTQQEDSAVYLCASSVRLAGSSTDTQYFGPGTRLTVL.